This T cell receptor (beta chain) comes out of a study of breast tumors, draining lymph nodes, adjacent tissues. Overall study results and limits: Luminal-like breast cancer showed significantly higher tumor–nontumor repertoire similarity than basal-like. The data were judged consistent with most tumor T cells coming from lymph node and expanding in tumor. Tumor T cell lymph node origin was a supported hypothesis, not proven. Tumor repertoires ranked between lymph nodes and nontumor tissue in diversity, with V and J gene preferences.

Via MiXCR, TCRdb re-called the multiplex PCR reads, giving one row per CDR3 protein. Here the sample spans fewer than 85,000 distinct CDR3 sequences, approximately 19% being singletons. Samples came from axillary lymph nodes draining the breast cancer. This clonotype was recorded many times. Its antigen is unidentified. Per germline, CDR1 DFQATT and CDR2 SNEGSKA (reference sequence). V gave up 1 base and J gave up 2 bases, with 10 bases separating them. The CDR3 contains 14 residues. The gene calls are TRBV20-1 and TRBJ2-3, with D hard to call. The receptor was isolated from a female donor with breast cancer. Some clones in this sample may be carry-over from other donors' samples. Sequencing was done on a sample of axillary lymph node tissue. CDR3 nucleotide sequence: TGCAGTGCTAGAGTGCGACTTACCACAGATACGCAGTATTTT. Protein: CSARVRLTTDTQYF.